The T cell receptor (beta chain) under discussion was sequenced for a study of blood T cells in healthy people across ages. Study results and limitations: TCR beta diversity, measured per million T cells, fell in a roughly linear way with age.

A second 7 to 11 cycle PCR used barcoded and J-beta primers. A template-switch adaptor that had 12 random nucleotides put a tag on each cDNA molecule. Using its own MiXCR run on the 5' RACE reads, TCRdb lists one record per CDR3 protein. The data show 1.5 million to 2 million distinct CDR3 sequences, 28% seen once. Each sample provided at least 5 micrograms of extracted total RNA. Comment on this clonotype: Its matching antigen is unknown.

V gave up 5 bases and J gave up 4 bases, with 12 bases separating them. Germline CDR1 and CDR2: MNHNS and SASEGT. The CDR3 is 14 residues long. The chain combines TRBV6-1 with TRBJ1-5; perhaps TRBD1 as D (5 bases). The clonotype comes from a woman in her 30s in good health. Material: blood. CDR3 residues: CASSTQGNNQPQHF. The CDR3 nucleotides are TGTGCCAGCAGTACCCAGGGTAATAATCAGCCCCAGCATTTT.